What follows is one TCR beta chain and its context. Its specificity is unknown. These data belong to a study of T cells in Graves' hyperthyroidism and ophthalmopathy. Findings of the study overall: Researchers found most expanded thyroid clonotypes above 0.001 in blood as well.

The CDR3 has 13 amino acids. V lost 7 bases and J lost 0, with 7 bases in between. From germline, CDR1 is MNHNS and CDR2 SASEGT. The study enrolled patients aged 18 to 65 with newly diagnosed hyperthyroidism of under 2 months' duration. RNA transcripts provided the source from which TCR beta CDR3 regions were amplified. Researchers ran a first-round RT-PCR on the TCR CDR3 using the HTBI primer set. TCRdb reprocessed the multiplex PCR reads with MiXCR, giving one entry per CDR3 protein. The data show 500,000 to 700,000 distinct CDR3 sequences, 16% seen once. The V gene is TRBV6-1, the J gene TRBJ2-1; no clear D gene. The receptor was isolated from a woman aged 18-29 years with Graves' hyperthyroidism. Source material: blood. Here the CDR3 DNA reads TGTGCCAGCACGGCGAGCTCCTACAATGAGCAGTTCTTC. Translating gives CASTASSYNEQFF.